These 27 T cell receptor beta chains were sequenced from one sample in a study of OX40 agonist ivuxolimab in advanced cancers. Measured with immunoSEQ multiplex PCR; TCRdb has only the in-frame clones, and not every one. The profile shows over 75,000 clones, 85% to 95% of them singletons. The specimen was CD4+ or CD8+ T cells sorted from blood, collected in a trial of the OX40 agonist ivuxolimab. These receptors originate from an adult with an advanced solid tumor such as melanoma, head and neck, liver or kidney cancer.

The chain links TRBV7-9 to TRBJ2-2; tentatively, D is TRBD1 or TRBD2 (5 bases each). Per the germline V gene, CDR1 is SEHNR and CDR2 is FQNEAQ (reference sequence). V was trimmed by 1 base and J by 8 bases, leaving 17 bases between them. This CDR3 comprises 16 residues. CDR3 in amino acids: CASSLGHSGPSGELFF. CDR3 nucleotide sequence: TGTGCCAGCAGCTTAGGTCATTCGGGGCCTTCGGGGGAGCTGTTTTTT.

J is TRBJ2-2 and V is TRBV18; 8 bases align to TRBD2. The germline V gene has CDR1 KGHSH and CDR2 LQKENI. This CDR3 contains 16 residues. V trimming: 2 bases; J trimming: 1 base; junction bases outside the gene matches: 3. Here the CDR3 DNA reads TGTGCCAGCTCACCAGACGCGGGGGGGAACACCGGGGAGCTGTTTTTT. This encodes CASSPDAGGNTGELFF.

This chain connects TRBV19 to TRBJ2-1; D is possibly TRBD2 (6 bases). The CDR3 consists of 14 residues. The V end was cut by 5 bases, the J end by 7 bases, with 15 bases between. Germline V lookup: CDR1 LNHDA, CDR2 SQIVND (reference sequence). CDR3 amino acids: CASSSMTRWNEQFF. The CDR3 DNA reads TGTGCCAGTAGTTCAATGACTAGGTGGAATGAGCAGTTCTTC.

The chain joins TRBV14 to TRBJ2-5; either TRBD1 or TRBD2 may supply D (5 bases each). CDR3 length equals 13 residues. The ends were cut back, 5 bases at V and 5 bases at J, with 12 bases in the middle. CDR1 and CDR2 (germline): SGHDN, FVKESK. The CDR3 region is CASSVGAWETQYF. As DNA, the CDR3 is TGTGCCAGCAGCGTCGGGGCCTGGGAGACCCAGTACTTC.

The chain recombines TRBV7-9 with TRBJ2-3, with D possibly matching TRBD2 (6 bases). The germline gives CDR1 SEHNR, CDR2 FQNEAQ (reference sequence). The CDR3 loop spans 14 amino acids. V was pared by 5 bases and J by 5 bases, with 14 bases between. The CDR3 loop is CASSPVQGGDTQYF. The CDR3 DNA sequence: TGTGCCAGCAGCCCAGTGCAGGGAGGAGATACGCAGTATTTT.

This clone has just one count. The J gene is TRBJ1-1, the V gene TRBV11-3, with TRBD1 as a possible D gene (5 bases). CDR3 length equals 12 residues. Trimming took off 2 bases at V and 11 bases at J, with 12 bases between the two ends. In germline, CDR1 is SGHNT, CDR2 YENEEA. The CDR3 loop is CASSLSRAPAFF. The CDR3 coding sequence is TGTGCCAGCAGCTTATCCAGGGCGCCGGCTTTCTTT.

The rearrangement links TRBV5-1 to TRBJ1-1, with TRBD1 as a possible D gene (5 bases). The CDR3 totals 12 residues. Germline loops: CDR1 SGHRS, CDR2 YFSETQ. V lost 3 bases and J 7 bases, leaving 10 bases between the germline ends. CDR3 residues: CASSSQGGEAFF. The CDR3 coding sequence is TGCGCCAGCAGCTCTCAGGGAGGTGAAGCTTTCTTT.

The chain combines TRBV6-1 with TRBJ1-5; D is uncertain. Germline V lookup: CDR1 MNHNS, CDR2 SASEGT. V shed 1 base and J shed 4 bases, with 11 bases lying between them. The length of the CDR3 is 15 residues. CDR3 sequence: CASSEGQLANQPQHF. The CDR3 coding sequence is TGTGCCAGCAGTGAAGGTCAGTTAGCAAATCAGCCCCAGCATTTT.

The chain recombines TRBV19 with TRBJ2-7; D is uncertain. CDR3 length: 13 residues. Germline values: CDR1 LNHDA, CDR2 SQIVND (reference sequence). V lost 3 bases and J 3 bases, leaving 9 bases between the germline ends. Here the CDR3 reads CASSIEASYEQYF. CDR3 nucleotides: TGTGCCAGTAGTATCGAGGCTAGCTACGAGCAGTACTTC.

V and J are TRBV20-1 and TRBJ1-1; D is unclear. V was shortened by 1 base and J by 11 bases, with 11 bases between the two germline ends. CDR3 size: 11 residues. Germline-derived CDR1 and CDR2 are DFQATT and SNEGSKA (reference sequence). CDR3 in amino acids: CSARGGEAAFF. Here the CDR3 DNA reads TGCAGTGCTAGAGGAGGCGAGGCTGCTTTCTTT.

This clone appeared once. The J gene is TRBJ1-1, the V gene TRBV15; tentatively, D is TRBD1 (5 bases). CDR1 LNHNV and CDR2 YYDKDF come from the germline V gene (reference sequence). The ends were cut back, 0 bases at V and 6 bases at J, with 17 bases in the middle. CDR3 length: 16 amino acids. CDR3 DNA sequence: TGTGCCACCAGCAGAGATTTGGTGGGGACTTTCGCTGAAGCTTTCTTT. Translating it yields CATSRDLVGTFAEAFF.

This clone was found once. The rearrangement links TRBV7-9 to TRBJ2-1, with 14 bases that match TRBD2. The V gene's germline CDR1 is SEHNR and CDR2 FQNEAQ (reference sequence). This CDR3 contains 16 residues. With V trimmed by 1 base and J by 6 bases, 2 bases remained unmatched. CDR3 coding DNA: TGTGCCAGCAGCTTAGGGGGGACTAGCGGGAGCAATGAGCAGTTCTTC. Amino acid sequence: CASSLGGTSGSNEQFF. Looking up the rest from reference TRBV7-9 and TRBJ2-1 gives the full variable domain: DTGVSQNPRHKITKRGQNVTFRCDPISEHNRLYWYRQTLGQGPEFLTYFQNEAQLEKSRLLSDRFSAERPKGSFSTLEIQRTEQGDSAMYLCASSLGGTSGSNEQFFGPGTRLTVL.

The chain uses TRBV10-3 and TRBJ2-5; no reliable D call. V was cut by 0 bases and J by 1 base, with 6 bases left in between. Germline CDR1 and CDR2: ENHRY and SYGVKD. CDR3 length: 14 amino acids. The CDR3 DNA sequence: TGTGCCATCAGTGAGTCGCAGTTCCAAGAGACCCAGTACTTC. Protein sequence: CAISESQFQETQYF.

The gene calls are TRBV6-5 and TRBJ2-7; 9 bases map to TRBD2. Germline lookup yields CDR1 MNHEY and CDR2 SVGAGI. The CDR3 sequence is 14 residues long. V gave up 2 bases and J gave up 5 bases; unmatched junction bases: 4. The DNA for the CDR3 is TGTGCCAGCAGTTACCTCCCTAGCGGGAACGAGCAGTACTTC. Translation gives CASSYLPSGNEQYF.

This chain links TRBV7-9 with TRBJ1-5; D ambiguous. The CDR3 length is 12 residues. Looked up from germline, CDR1 is SEHNR and CDR2 is FQNEAQ (reference sequence). Between the trimmed V and J ends, which lost 1 base and 5 bases, there was a span of 3 bases. DNA of the CDR3: TGTGCCAGCAGCTTAGAAGATCAGCCCCAGCATTTT. It codes for CASSLEDQPQHF. Drawing the rest from reference TRBV7-9 and TRBJ1-5, the complete variable domain is DTGVSQNPRHKITKRGQNVTFRCDPISEHNRLYWYRQTLGQGPEFLTYFQNEAQLEKSRLLSDRFSAERPKGSFSTLEIQRTEQGDSAMYLCASSLEDQPQHFGDGTRLSIL.

This clone has a single count. This CDR3 is CASRGGRGSYNEQFF. In DNA, the CDR3 is TGTGCCAGTCGAGGAGGGCGGGGCTCCTACAATGAGCAGTTCTTC. V usage is TRBV2 and J usage is TRBJ2-1; a weak D match, TRBD2 (6 bases). Trimming shortened V by 9 bases and J by 0 bases, and 15 bases separated the two germline ends. Germline loops: CDR1 SNHLY, CDR2 FYNNEI. The CDR3 totals 15 residues.

This clone was seen once. The chain recombines TRBV28 with TRBJ2-4, with TRBD1 matching over 7 bases. Germline CDR1 is MDHEN and CDR2 is SYDVKM. J was trimmed by 0 bases and V by 3 bases; bases with no gene match: 5. This CDR3 has 16 amino acids. CDR3: CASSLGQPLAKNIQYF. CDR3 nucleotides: TGTGCCAGCAGTTTGGGACAGCCGTTAGCCAAAAACATTCAGTACTTC.

The chain joins TRBV28 to TRBJ1-3, with D unclear. V dropped 7 bases and J dropped 2 bases, with 9 bases sitting between them. This CDR3 is built from 13 residues. Germline V CDR1 and CDR2: MDHEN, SYDVKM. The CDR3 loop reads CASTGKTGNTIYF. Written as DNA, the CDR3 is TGTGCCAGCACTGGCAAAACTGGAAACACCATATATTTT. Full variable domain (remainder filled in from reference TRBV28 and TRBJ1-3): DVKVTQSSRYLVKRTGEKVFLECVQDMDHENMFWYRQDPGLGLRLIYFSYDVKMKEKGDIPEGYSVSREKKERFSLILESASTNQTSMYLCASTGKTGNTIYFGEGSWLTVV.

V gene TRBV5-1 combines with J gene TRBJ2-1, with 7 bases fitting TRBD2. Germline V gives CDR1 SGHRS, CDR2 YFSETQ. The CDR3 is 15 residues long. Losses at the gene ends were 5 bases for V and 0 bases for J; bases not matched to a gene: 5. As DNA, the CDR3 is TGCGCCAGCAGTATGGGAGGGCCCTCCTACAATGAGCAGTTCTTC. Its protein product is CASSMGGPSYNEQFF.

The rearrangement links TRBV5-4 to TRBJ1-2, with 9 bases fitting TRBD1. Germline-derived CDR1 and CDR2 are SGHNT and YYREEE (reference sequence). The V gene end was trimmed by 4 bases and the J gene end by 8 bases; junction bases not matched to a gene: 9. This CDR3 is 14 amino acids long. Written as DNA, the CDR3 is TGTGCCAGCAGCGAAGAACAGGGGGCAAGAGGCTACACCTTC. The encoded protein is CASSEEQGARGYTF.

The rearrangement joins TRBV5-6 to TRBJ2-2, with D uncertain. CDR3 size: 13 residues. In germline, CDR1 is SGHDT, CDR2 YYEEEE. Trimming removed 1 base from V and 0 bases from J, with 1 base in between. CDR3 DNA: TGTGCCAGCAGCTTGCCGAACACCGGGGAGCTGTTTTTT. As protein: CASSLPNTGELFF.

The chain recombines TRBV10-3 with TRBJ1-1; D unclear. Germline V CDR1 and CDR2: ENHRY, SYGVKD. Trimming stripped 8 bases from V and 1 base from J, with 11 bases between. The CDR3 contains 13 residues. The CDR3 region has the DNA TGTGCCATCCAAAGCGAGCCGAACACTGAAGCTTTCTTT. Its translation is CAIQSEPNTEAFF.

The rearrangement joins TRBV28 to TRBJ2-7, with 7 bases aligning to TRBD2. There are 15 residues in the CDR3. Germline CDR1 and CDR2: MDHEN and SYDVKM. J gave up 3 bases and V 6 bases, and 11 bases lay outside the gene matches. CDR3 sequence: CASSQPGLLDYEQYF. CDR3 nucleotide sequence: TGTGCCAGCAGCCAGCCGGGACTACTGGACTACGAGCAGTACTTC.

V gene TRBV23-1 combines with J gene TRBJ2-2, with 7 bases that match TRBD2. TRBV23-1 is flagged as an ORF with uncertain function. The CDR3 spans 16 residues. The ends lost 4 bases at V and 5 bases at J; junction bases unmatched: 10. The CDR3 bases are TGCGCCAGCAGTCGGAGGGCGGGAGTTAAGACCGGGGAGCTGTTTTTT. Translating gives CASSRRAGVKTGELFF.

The J gene is TRBJ2-3, the V gene TRBV9; 13 bases are shared with TRBD2. Germline CDR1 and CDR2: SGDLS and YYNGEE. V was pared by 2 bases and J by 10 bases, with 13 bases of the junction left unmatched. This CDR3 has 17 amino acids. The CDR3 DNA reads TGTGCCAGCAGCGTGGTTGGAGGACTAGCGGGGGCGCAGGCGCAGTATTTT. Translating gives CASSVVGGLAGAQAQYF. The full variable domain, rest sourced from reference TRBV9 and TRBJ2-3, is DSGVTQTPKHLITATGQRVTLRCSPRSGDLSVYWYQQSLDQGLQFLIQYYNGEERAKGNILERFSAQQFPDLHSELNLSSLELGDSALYFCASSVVGGLAGAQAQYFGPGTRLTVL.

V is TRBV7-2 and J is TRBJ1-6, with 8 bases that match TRBD1. After removal of 4 bases from V and 7 bases from J, the junction contained 6 bases not matched to a gene. This CDR3 is built from 15 residues. Germline loops: CDR1 SGHTA, CDR2 FQGNSA. CDR3 sequence reads: CASSWATGVNSPLHF. The CDR3 nucleotides read TGTGCCAGCAGCTGGGCGACAGGGGTGAATTCACCCCTCCACTTT.

This chain uses TRBV7-7 with TRBJ2-7, with D uncertain. The CDR3 runs 13 residues. With 0 bases removed from V and 1 base from J, the gap between germline ends came to 4 bases. In germline, CDR1 is SSHAT, CDR2 FNYEAQ (reference sequence). In DNA, the CDR3 is TGTGCCAGCAGCTTAGCCGGTTCCTACGAGCAGTACTTC. Encoded protein: CASSLAGSYEQYF. Full variable domain (outside the CDR3, taken from reference TRBV7-7 and TRBJ2-7): GAGVSQSPRYKVTKRGQDVTLRCDPISSHATLYWYQQALGQGPEFLTYFNYEAQPDKSGLPSDRFSAERPEGSISTLTIQRTEQRDSAMYRCASSLAGSYEQYFGPGTRLTVT.